The rows below give T cell receptor beta chains drawn from one sample of a study of cytomegalovirus exposure and HLA in healthy donors. The repertoire was sequenced with immunoSEQ multiplex PCR; TCRdb's copy has only in-frame clones and lacks some. The sample shows about 140,000 clones, less than 80% of them seen only once. Specimen: PBMCs. The receptors were sampled from a man between 35 and 55 years old in good health and CMV-seropositive. Both conserved end residues are part of each CDR3. A D gene is named only where the DNA matches it firmly. Clone size is shown for a subset of rows, as once, few, many or a class of expanded clone.

clone_size,d_call,j_call,v_call,cdr3_aa,cdr3_nt
NA,TRBD2,TRBJ2-7,TRBV28,CASSLWAGEGEQYF,TGTGCCAGCAGTTTATGGGCGGGAGAAGGCGAGCAGTACTTC
NA,TRBD1,TRBJ2-7,TRBV2,CASRDRGDEQYF,TGTGCCAGCAGAGACAGGGGGGACGAGCAGTACTTC
NA,TRBD2,TRBJ2-1,TRBV19,CASSTTGGRSYEQFF,TGTGCCAGTAGCACTACCGGCGGGAGATCCTATGAGCAGTTCTTC
NA,NA,TRBJ1-4,TRBV5-1,CASSLGQEALKLFF,TGCGCCAGCAGCTTGGGACAGGAGGCGCTGAAACTGTTTTTT
NA,NA,TRBJ1-1,TRBV11-2,CASSLDRQVEAFF,TGTGCCAGCAGCTTAGATCGGCAGGTTGAAGCTTTCTTT
NA,NA,TRBJ2-3,TRBV5-4,CASSLRGRGGRADTQYF,TGTGCCAGCAGCTTGCGAGGGAGAGGGGGTAGGGCAGATACGCAGTATTTT
NA,NA,TRBJ1-2,TRBV5-6,CASSPRINYGYTF,TGTGCCAGCAGCCCGAGGATTAACTATGGCTACACCTTC
NA,TRBD2,TRBJ2-7,TRBV6-1,CASSEAIAGEESHEQYF,TGTGCCAGCAGTGAAGCGATAGCGGGAGAAGAAAGCCACGAGCAGTACTTC
NA,TRBD2,TRBJ2-3,TRBV11-2,CASSRGTSGTDTQYF,TGTGCCAGCAGCAGAGGGACTAGCGGCACAGATACGCAGTATTTT
NA,TRBD1,TRBJ1-1,TRBV30,CAYHVTGDEAFF,TGTGCCTATCATGTCACAGGGGACGAAGCTTTCTTT
NA,NA,TRBJ2-1,TRBV27,CASSLQANEQFF,TGTGCCAGCAGTTTACAGGCCAATGAGCAGTTCTTC
NA,TRBD1,TRBJ2-7,TRBV18,CASSATGGSYEQYF,TGTGCCAGCTCAGCTACAGGGGGGTCCTACGAGCAGTACTTC
NA,NA,TRBJ2-1,TRBV29-1,CSVDSGYNEQFF,TGCAGCGTTGATTCAGGGTACAATGAGCAGTTCTTC
NA,NA,TRBJ2-3,TRBV4-2,CASSPQSGSTDTQYF,TGTGCCAGCAGCCCTCAAAGCGGTAGCACAGATACGCAGTATTTT
NA,NA,TRBJ1-1,TRBV29-1,CSVEDRHRANTEAFF,TGCAGCGTTGAAGATCGTCACAGGGCGAACACTGAAGCTTTCTTT
NA,NA,TRBJ1-1,TRBV25-1,CASSGTVNTEAFF,TGTGCCAGCAGTGGAACGGTGAACACTGAAGCTTTCTTT
few,TRBD1,TRBJ1-5,TRBV2,CASRPATGANQPQHF,TGTGCCAGCAGGCCCGCGACAGGGGCCAATCAGCCCCAGCATTTT
NA,TRBD1,TRBJ2-6,TRBV6-4,CASSRDRGLASGANVLTF,TGTGCCAGCAGTCGGGACAGGGGGCTTGCCTCTGGGGCCAACGTCCTGACTTTC
NA,NA,TRBJ1-4,TRBV19,CASRVSAAVNEKLFF,TGTGCCAGTAGAGTATCGGCGGCGGTTAATGAAAAACTGTTTTTT
NA,TRBD1,TRBJ1-2,TRBV28,CASSLEEGQGGGYTF,TGTGCCAGCAGTCTTGAGGAGGGACAGGGAGGTGGCTACACCTTC
once,NA,TRBJ1-2,TRBV5-1,CASSPGLTLTNYGYTF,TGCGCCAGCAGCCCAGGCCTCACCTTAACTAACTATGGCTACACCTTC
NA,NA,TRBJ2-1,TRBV20-1,CSALNRAPQFF,TGCAGTGCTTTGAACAGGGCGCCGCAGTTCTTC
NA,NA,TRBJ2-3,TRBV9,CASSYGTVGGADTQYF,TGTGCCAGCAGCTATGGCACAGTCGGGGGAGCAGATACGCAGTATTTT
NA,TRBD1,TRBJ2-5,TRBV6-1,CASSVGTGGLEQYF,TGTGCCAGCAGTGTCGGGACAGGGGGTTTGGAGCAGTACTTC